This TCR beta chain was captured by sequencing in a study of cytomegalovirus exposure and HLA in healthy donors. Whole-study context: Of several hundred genotyped donors, more than 75% clustered with self-reported Caucasian donors.

Notes on the study in general: Later genetic work tied a missense DCLRE1C variant to beta-chain V and J trimming. Later work found most CMV-associated TCR beta chains apparently HLA-restricted.

The germline gives CDR1 SGHNT, CDR2 YENEEA. V shed 4 bases and J shed 2 bases, with 15 bases lying between them. This CDR3 is built from 15 residues. For this clone: The antigen is undetermined.

PCR primers comprised 60 Vbeta and 13 Jbeta primers. Sequencing was performed with immunoSEQ multiplex PCR; in TCRdb, only in-frame clones are kept and a portion is missing. The table has more than 110,000 clones, around four fifths seen once; the top ten hold 1.4% to 1.5%. The rearrangement joins TRBV11-3 to TRBJ2-7; perhaps TRBD1 as D (6 bases). Input material: PBMCs. The sequence derives from a man aged 25-45 years in good health and CMV-seropositive. CDR3 DNA: TGTGCCAGCAGCTCCGGACAGATACCCCCCTACGAGCAGTACTTC. This translates into CASSSGQIPPYEQYF.